This TCR beta chain was recovered during a study of beta chain features in type 1 diabetes. Across the whole study: All samples combined gave 90 million to 130 million sorted cells for examination. Overall study findings and caveats: Patients with Type 1 diabetes showed moderately but significantly shorter TCRB CDR3s in all four CD4+ subsets. PCR, the amplification step, might favor shorter templates, equally in patients and controls.

The germline V gene encodes CDR1 WSHSY and CDR2 SAAADI. This CDR3 comprises 11 residues. Deletions cut 0 bases from V and 12 bases from J, with 9 bases between. The entirety of the isolated RNA underwent reverse transcription, so expressed TCRB transcripts were sequenced. Reads from naive, central memory and regulatory T cell samples averaged around 3.5 million. Sequencing used immunoSEQ multiplex PCR; TCRdb keeps in-frame clones, though not all of them. The table has 640,000 or so clones, roughly 13% seen once. Points on this clone: The target antigen is unknown.

Sorting that relied on CD45RO/CCR7/CD25/CD127/CD95/CD27 yielded CD4+ naive, central memory, regulatory and stem cell-like memory cells. The J gene is TRBJ2-7, the V gene TRBV10-2, with unresolved D. Sequencing was performed on naive CD4+ T cells from blood. This sequence was found in a man between 18 and 35 years old with type 1 diabetes. The CDR3 DNA reads TGCGCCAGCAGTGAGTCGGTGGTCTTGTACTTC. This codes for CASSESVVLYF.